These 29 T cell receptor beta chains originate from one sample sequenced in a study of cytomegalovirus exposure and HLA in healthy donors. The repertoire was sequenced with immunoSEQ multiplex PCR; TCRdb's copy has only in-frame clones and lacks some. The sample lists under 150,000 clones; 80% to 90% were seen once. Source material: PBMCs. Receptors were obtained from a man aged 18 to 29 in good health and CMV-seronegative.

This rearrangement joins TRBV7-2 to TRBJ2-4, with TRBD2 identical over 8 bases. The V segment lost 5 bases and the J segment 6 bases; nucleotides outside the gene matches: 3. CDR1 is SGHTA and CDR2 is FQGNSA in the germline V gene. The CDR3 is made up of 13 amino acids. The chain's CDR3 is CASSPGLVNIQYF. The CDR3 DNA sequence: TGTGCCAGCAGCCCGGGACTAGTAAACATTCAGTACTTC.

Concerning this clone: Distinct nucleotide sequences in the sample also encode this CDR3. This chain joins TRBV4-1 and TRBJ1-3; D is ambiguous. Germline lookup yields CDR1 MGHRA and CDR2 YSYEKL. Deletions cut 0 bases from V and 1 base from J, with 7 bases between. This CDR3 is built from 15 residues. In DNA, the CDR3 is TGCGCCAGCAGCCAAGACGAGAGATCTGGAAACACCATATATTTT. It yields the protein CASSQDERSGNTIYF.

The chain carries TRBV7-8 and TRBJ2-7; 7 positions match TRBD1. In germline, CDR1 is SGHVS, CDR2 FQNEAQ. With V trimmed by 5 bases and J by 1 base, 17 bases remained unmatched. The CDR3 has 18 amino acids. DNA for the CDR3: TGTGCCAGCAGCGCCGTGGGAACCTGGGACAGTTGGTCCTACGAGCAGTACTTC. Its protein product is CASSAVGTWDSWSYEQYF. Drawing the rest from reference TRBV7-8 and TRBJ2-7, the complete variable domain is GAGVSQSPRYKVAKRGQDVALRCDPISGHVSLFWYQQALGQGPEFLTYFQNEAQLDKSGLPSDRFFAERPEGSVSTLKIQRTQQEDSAVYLCASSAVGTWDSWSYEQYFGPGTRLTVT.

This chain connects TRBV5-4 to TRBJ2-7; 11 bases line up with TRBD2. Germline V lookup: CDR1 SGHNT, CDR2 YYREEE (reference sequence). This CDR3 region has 19 residues. Trimming took 3 bases from V and 6 from J; bases not matched to a gene: 20. CDR3 in amino acids: CASSSVRGSGRARYSEQYF. CDR3 coding DNA: TGTGCCAGCAGCTCGGTCAGGGGTAGCGGGAGGGCCAGATATTCCGAGCAGTACTTC.

The chain links TRBV28 to TRBJ1-2; TRBD1 agrees at 9 bases. V dropped 5 bases and J dropped 0; count of bases not matched to a gene: 7. This CDR3 is 16 amino acids long. Germline V gene sequence: CDR1 MDHEN, CDR2 SYDVKM. CDR3: CASSGSWDRANYGYTF. The CDR3 coding sequence is TGTGCCAGCAGTGGGAGTTGGGACAGGGCTAACTATGGCTACACCTTC.

This rearrangement joins TRBV5-1 to TRBJ1-1; 7 bases agree with TRBD1. This CDR3 contains 14 residues. Germline-derived CDR1 and CDR2 are SGHRS and YFSETQ. Unmatched junction bases numbered 4, after V lost 5 bases and J lost 0 bases. DNA for the CDR3: TGCGCCAGCAGGAAGGGACAGCTGAACACTGAAGCTTTCTTT. Residues: CASRKGQLNTEAFF.

The chain couples TRBV28 to TRBJ1-5, with TRBD1 as a possible D gene (6 bases). The V gene's germline CDR1 is MDHEN and CDR2 SYDVKM. The CDR3 has 14 residues. The V and J ends lost 6 bases and 9 bases respectively, with 18 bases between them. The CDR3 nucleotides read TGTGCCAGCAGAGATGGACAGCCCTCGCCGCCCCAGCATTTT. Its protein is CASRDGQPSPPQHF. The full variable domain, in which reference TRBV28 and TRBJ1-5 provide the parts outside the CDR3, is DVKVTQSSRYLVKRTGEKVFLECVQDMDHENMFWYRQDPGLGLRLIYFSYDVKMKEKGDIPEGYSVSREKKERFSLILESASTNQTSMYLCASRDGQPSPPQHFGDGTRLSIL.

The rearrangement joins TRBV9 to TRBJ2-3; perhaps TRBD2 as D (6 bases). The CDR3 covers 16 residues. The germline V gene has CDR1 SGDLS and CDR2 YYNGEE. Between the trimmed V and J ends, which lost 3 bases and 1 base, there was a span of 15 bases. This CDR3 is CASSGGGGYGTDTQYF. CDR3 DNA sequence: TGTGCCAGCAGCGGGGGAGGTGGCTACGGCACAGATACGCAGTATTTT.

The V gene is TRBV5-6, the J gene TRBJ2-7; D may be TRBD2 (6 bases). V lost 3 bases and J 2 bases, leaving 12 bases between the germline ends. The CDR3 is made up of 14 amino acids. Germline CDR1 SGHDT, CDR2 YYEEEE. CDR3 region: CASSSQWTTYEQYF. CDR3 DNA: TGTGCCAGCAGCTCACAGTGGACTACCTACGAGCAGTACTTC.

Details on this clone: The junction and the germline gene differ at one end; a read error may be behind it. This chain joins TRBV2 and TRBJ1-4, with 8 bases lining up with TRBD1. This CDR3 region has 16 residues. The germline gives CDR1 SNHLY, CDR2 FYNNEI. The CDR3 nucleotides read TGTGCCAGCAGCGAAGGGTGGTACAGGGGGAATGAAAAACTGTTTTTT. Encoded protein: CASSEGWYRGNEKLFF.

This clone was counted only a few times. The rearrangement links TRBV7-9 to TRBJ1-1; unclear D gene. From germline, CDR1 is SEHNR and CDR2 FQNEAQ (reference sequence). The CDR3 extends over 14 amino acids. V shed 3 bases and J shed 1 base, with 9 bases lying between them. CDR3 nucleotide sequence: TGTGCCAGCAGCTTTCCAGAAACGAACACTGAAGCTTTCTTT. This codes for CASSFPETNTEAFF.

The chain recombines TRBV7-4 with TRBJ2-7, with 11 bases fitting TRBD2. Trimming took 2 bases from V and 0 from J; bases not matched to a gene: 9. The CDR3 spans 18 residues. Looked up from germline, CDR1 is SGHVT and CDR2 is SQSDAQ. CDR3 region: CASSLLIAGGPDSYEQYF. The CDR3, as DNA: TGTGCCAGCAGCTTATTAATAGCGGGAGGGCCTGACTCCTACGAGCAGTACTTC.

V usage is TRBV6-4 and J usage is TRBJ2-1, with 9 bases lining up with TRBD1. The V and J ends lost 5 bases and 6 bases, in that order; junction bases with no gene match: 8. The CDR3 spans 15 residues. Germline lookup yields CDR1 MRHNA and CDR2 SNTAGT. The CDR3 bases are TGTGCCAGCAGTTCAAACCCGGGACAGGGCAATGAGCAGTTCTTC. The encoded protein is CASSSNPGQGNEQFF.

This sequence joins TRBV4-3 and TRBJ1-5; tentative D call: TRBD1 (5 bases). The CDR3 covers 14 residues. CDR1 LGHNA and CDR2 YSLEER come from the germline V gene. V dropped 4 bases and J dropped 6 bases, with 13 bases sitting between them. The CDR3 here is CASSPQVAGQPQHF. The DNA of the CDR3 is TGCGCCAGCAGCCCACAGGTAGCGGGTCAGCCCCAGCATTTT.

The rearrangement links TRBV5-1 to TRBJ2-3; the D gene is possibly TRBD2 (6 bases). V was trimmed by 4 bases and J by 0 bases, leaving 12 bases between them. Germline V CDR1 and CDR2: SGHRS, YFSETQ. The CDR3 has 15 amino acids. The CDR3 is CASSINGGSTDTQYF. In nucleotides, the CDR3 is TGCGCCAGCAGCATAAACGGGGGAAGCACAGATACGCAGTATTTT.

The chain uses TRBV5-4 and TRBJ2-2; tentative D call: TRBD1 (6 bases). Trimming stripped 5 bases from V and 0 bases from J, with 11 bases between. Germline CDR1 reads SGHNT; CDR2 reads YYREEE (reference sequence). This CDR3 has 15 residues. The CDR3 sequence is CASSSQGSNTGELFF. DNA of the CDR3: TGTGCCAGCAGTTCTCAGGGGTCGAACACCGGGGAGCTGTTTTTT.

The chain combines TRBV19 with TRBJ1-1; TRBD1 is a possible D gene (6 bases). Germline V gene lookup returns CDR1 LNHDA and CDR2 SQIVND (reference sequence). The V gene lost 5 bases and the J gene lost 2 bases, with 12 bases spanning the gap. The CDR3 is made up of 14 amino acids. CDR3 coding DNA: TGTGCCAGTAGTGGAGACAGGTCCAACACTGAAGCTTTCTTT. This encodes CASSGDRSNTEAFF.

V gene TRBV6-5 combines with J gene TRBJ2-5; TRBD2 is a possible D gene (7 bases). Germline V gives CDR1 MNHEY, CDR2 SVGAGI. This CDR3 has 13 amino acids. V gave up 7 bases and J gave up 4 bases, with 13 bases separating them. The CDR3 sequence is CASTRGGTETQYF. The CDR3, as DNA: TGTGCCAGCACAAGGGGGGGCACAGAGACCCAGTACTTC.

J is TRBJ1-1 and V is TRBV5-1; 8 positions match TRBD1. In germline, CDR1 is SGHRS, CDR2 YFSETQ. Trimming cost V 4 bases and J 1 base; bases outside gene matches: 3. This CDR3 is 14 amino acids long. The CDR3 here is CASSQDRANTEAFF. CDR3 DNA: TGCGCCAGCAGCCAGGACAGGGCGAACACTGAAGCTTTCTTT.

CDR3 nucleotide sequence: TGTGCCAGCAGCTTAGAGGGGCGGCTCAGCGCAATGAACACTGAAGCTTTCTTT. It translates to CASSLEGRLSAMNTEAFF. The rearrangement uses TRBV7-9 and TRBJ1-1; possibly TRBD1 for D (5 bases). The germline V and J ends were trimmed by 1 base and 0 bases, with 18 bases remaining between them. The CDR3 extends over 18 amino acids. CDR1 is SEHNR and CDR2 is FQNEAQ in the germline V gene (reference sequence).

The chain carries TRBV23-1 and TRBJ2-5; 9 nucleotides line up with TRBD1. TRBV23-1 is given ORF status, its function remaining uncertain. This CDR3 comprises 17 residues. V was pared by 4 bases and J by 4 bases, with 13 bases of the junction left unmatched. The CDR3 loop is CASSPNPGTGMGETQYF. CDR3 coding DNA: TGCGCCAGCAGTCCCAACCCTGGGACAGGGATGGGAGAGACCCAGTACTTC.

This rearrangement joins TRBV12-5 to TRBJ2-7, with 7 bases lining up with TRBD1. Germline V gene sequence: CDR1 LGHNT, CDR2 FRNRAP. J was trimmed by 6 bases and V by 7 bases; bases with no gene match: 9. The CDR3 loop spans 13 amino acids. CDR3 loop: CASARQGVGEQYF. In DNA form, the CDR3 reads TGTGCTAGTGCCCGACAGGGCGTAGGCGAGCAGTACTTC.

The rearrangement links TRBV15 to TRBJ2-5, with 8 nucleotides matching TRBD2. CDR3 size: 14 residues. The trim removed 1 base at V and 5 bases at J, leaving 3 bases unmatched. Germline V lookup: CDR1 LNHNV, CDR2 YYDKDF (reference sequence). CDR3 loop: CATSRAGTRETQYF. For the CDR3, the DNA is TGTGCCACCAGCAGAGCCGGGACTAGGGAGACCCAGTACTTC.

This rearrangement joins TRBV27 to TRBJ2-1, with D possibly being TRBD2 (5 bases). Trimming stripped 2 bases from V and 7 bases from J, with 15 bases between. This CDR3 has 15 amino acids. Germline values: CDR1 MNHEY, CDR2 SMNVEV (reference sequence). This CDR3 is CASSLGTRSGNEQFF. CDR3 DNA sequence: TGTGCCAGCAGTTTAGGAACACGCTCGGGGAATGAGCAGTTCTTC.

This sequence joins TRBV15 and TRBJ1-1; tentative D call: TRBD1 (6 bases). Trimming removed 3 bases at V and 5 bases at J, with 13 bases between. Germline V CDR1 and CDR2: LNHNV, YYDKDF (reference sequence). This CDR3 has 14 amino acids. CDR3 residues: CATSSHREGTEAFF. The CDR3 coding sequence is TGTGCCACCAGCAGCCACAGGGAGGGGACTGAAGCTTTCTTT.

The J gene is TRBJ2-7, the V gene TRBV19, with TRBD2 matching 10 bases. Germline-derived CDR1 and CDR2 are LNHDA and SQIVND (reference sequence). With V trimmed by 6 bases and J by 2 bases, 7 bases remained unmatched. This CDR3 contains 15 residues. As DNA, the CDR3 is TGTGCCAGTAGCGAACCTAGCGGGAGTGCCTACGAGCAGTACTTC. This gives the protein CASSEPSGSAYEQYF.

The CDR3 here is CASSPTTGREGEQFF. CDR3 DNA: TGTGCCAGCTCACCGACGACCGGGCGGGAAGGGGAGCAGTTCTTC. The chain links TRBV18 to TRBJ2-1, with D tentatively TRBD2 (6 bases). Germline CDR1 is KGHSH and CDR2 is LQKENI. Trimming stripped 3 bases from V and 10 bases from J, with 19 bases between. The CDR3 contains 15 residues.

CDR3 protein: CASRRAAGGDYGYTF. The CDR3 DNA reads TGTGCCAGTAGAAGGGCGGCAGGGGGCGACTATGGCTACACCTTC. V usage is TRBV19 and J usage is TRBJ1-2; 8 nucleotides align to TRBD1. The CDR3 covers 15 residues. V shed 6 bases and J 3 bases; nucleotides not matched to a gene: 9. Germline CDR1 and CDR2: LNHDA and SQIVND (reference sequence).

This chain uses TRBV28 with TRBJ2-7; no definite D call. Looked up from germline, CDR1 is MDHEN and CDR2 is SYDVKM. The CDR3 loop spans 16 amino acids. V lost 4 bases and J 2 bases, leaving 18 bases between the germline ends. The CDR3 loop reads CASSSASETFTYEQYF. CDR3 in DNA: TGTGCCAGCAGTTCCGCGTCCGAAACCTTTACCTACGAGCAGTACTTC. Variable domain in full (rest from reference TRBV28 and TRBJ2-7): DVKVTQSSRYLVKRTGEKVFLECVQDMDHENMFWYRQDPGLGLRLIYFSYDVKMKEKGDIPEGYSVSREKKERFSLILESASTNQTSMYLCASSSASETFTYEQYFGPGTRLTVT.